This T cell receptor beta chain was found in a study of OX40 agonist ivuxolimab in advanced cancers. The V gene lost 7 bases and the J gene lost 0 bases, with 11 bases spanning the gap. The CDR3 is 14 amino acids. CDR1 and CDR2 from the germline V gene are MDHEN and SYDVKM. Measured with immunoSEQ multiplex PCR; TCRdb has only the in-frame clones, and not every one. The profile covers some 60,000 clones, with roughly 84% appearing a single time and around 26% taken by the ten largest. General observations from the study: CD4+ and CD8+ blood T cells expanded clonally by week 6 at 0.1 to 3.0 mg/kg. In the expanded peripheral T cells, antigen specificity was never determined.

About this clone itself: Its target is unknown.

The sequence came from an adult with an advanced solid tumor such as melanoma, head and neck, liver or kidney cancer. Sequencing was performed on CD4+ or CD8+ T cells sorted from blood, taken in a trial of the OX40 agonist ivuxolimab. The V and J genes are TRBV28 and TRBJ2-3; no definite D call. The CDR3 protein is CASTSGVSTDTQYF. The DNA of the CDR3 is TGTGCCAGCACTTCCGGAGTTAGCACAGATACGCAGTATTTT.